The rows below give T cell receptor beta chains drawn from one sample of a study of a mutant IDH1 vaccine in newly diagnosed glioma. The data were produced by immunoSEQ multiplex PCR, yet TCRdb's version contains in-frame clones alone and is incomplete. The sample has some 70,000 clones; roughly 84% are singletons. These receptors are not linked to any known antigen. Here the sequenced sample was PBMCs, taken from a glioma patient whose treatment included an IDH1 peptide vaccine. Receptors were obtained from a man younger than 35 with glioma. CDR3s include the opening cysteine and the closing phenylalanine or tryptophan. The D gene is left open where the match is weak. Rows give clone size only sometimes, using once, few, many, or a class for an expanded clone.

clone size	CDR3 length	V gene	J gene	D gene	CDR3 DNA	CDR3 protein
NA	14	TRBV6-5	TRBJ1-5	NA	TGTGCCAGCAGTTACAGGGGACCCAATCAGCCCCAGCATTTT	CASSYRGPNQPQHF
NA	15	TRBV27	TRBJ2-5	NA	TGTGCCAGCAGTCCCCGGACAGCTCTCCAAGAGACCCAGTACTTC	CASSPRTALQETQYF
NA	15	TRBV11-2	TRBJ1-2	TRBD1	TGTGCCAGCAGCTCGCTCAGGACAGGGGGACGAGGCTACACCTTC	CASSSLRTGGRGYTF
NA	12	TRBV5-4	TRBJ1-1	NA	TGTGCCAGCAGGGCTACGGGGACTGAAGCTTTCTTT	CASRATGTEAFF
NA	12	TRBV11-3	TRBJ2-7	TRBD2	TGTGCCAGCAGCCGTCCGGGAGGGGAGCAGTACTTC	CASSRPGGEQYF
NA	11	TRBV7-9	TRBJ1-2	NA	TGTGCCAGCAGCTTAGCGGGTGGCTACACCTTC	CASSLAGGYTF
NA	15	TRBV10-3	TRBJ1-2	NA	TGTGCCATCAGTGGTCCGACACCTACCAACTATGGCTACACCTTC	CAISGPTPTNYGYTF
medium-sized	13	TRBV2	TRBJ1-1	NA	TGTGCCAGCAGTCCAGGGGACCCCACTGAAGCTTTCTTT	CASSPGDPTEAFF
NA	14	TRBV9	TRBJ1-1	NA	TGTGCCAGCAGCGTACTTGCAGCTCAGGAGCCAGCTTTCTTT	CASSVLAAQEPAFF
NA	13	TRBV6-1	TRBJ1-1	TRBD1	TGTGCCAGCAGTGACAGGGGGCGAACTGAAGCTTTCTTT	CASSDRGRTEAFF
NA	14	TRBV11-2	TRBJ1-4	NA	TGTGCCAGCAGCTTCTCTCTAAAAGGGGAGGAACTGTTTTTT	CASSFSLKGEELFF
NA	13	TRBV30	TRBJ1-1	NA	TGTGCCTGGAACTTACATCCGAACACTGAAGCTTTCTTT	CAWNLHPNTEAFF
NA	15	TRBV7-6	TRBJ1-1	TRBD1	TGTGCCAGCAGCTTAGAAAGGACAGGGTGGACTGAAGCTTTCTTT	CASSLERTGWTEAFF
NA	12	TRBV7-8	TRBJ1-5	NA	TGTGCCAGCAGCGTGGACCCCCTGCCCCAGCATTTT	CASSVDPLPQHF
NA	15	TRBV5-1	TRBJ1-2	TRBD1	TGCGCCAGCAGCGACATACAGGGGGACGGCTATGGCTACACCTTC	CASSDIQGDGYGYTF
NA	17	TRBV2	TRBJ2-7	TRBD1	TGTGCCAGCAGTGGTACCGTGGGACAGGGGGCCACCTACGAGCAGTACTTC	CASSGTVGQGATYEQYF
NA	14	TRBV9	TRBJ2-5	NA	TGTGCCAGCAGCGCCCCAGCCAGGGCAGAGACCCAGTACTTC	CASSAPARAETQYF
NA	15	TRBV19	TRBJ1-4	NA	TGTGCCAGTAGTATAAATTATAACGCATTTGAAAAACTGTTTTTT	CASSINYNAFEKLFF
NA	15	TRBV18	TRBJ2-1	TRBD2	TGTGCCAGCTCACCAGAAACTAGCGGGAGCAGTGAGCAGTTCTTC	CASSPETSGSSEQFF
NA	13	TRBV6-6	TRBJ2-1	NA	TGTGCCAGCAGCATCGATACCTACAATGAGCAGTTCTTC	CASSIDTYNEQFF
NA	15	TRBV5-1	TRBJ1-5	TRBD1	TGCGCCAGCAGCTCGGGGACAGGGGGCCCTCAGCCCCAGCATTTT	CASSSGTGGPQPQHF
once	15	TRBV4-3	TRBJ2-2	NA	TGCGCCAGCAGCCCCCCCGGGCTAAACACCGGGGAGCTGTTTTTT	CASSPPGLNTGELFF
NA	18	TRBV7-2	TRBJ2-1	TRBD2	TGTGCCAGCAGCTTTGTCTCTAGCGGGAAATTGGCCGTCAATGAGCAGTTCTTC	CASSFVSSGKLAVNEQFF
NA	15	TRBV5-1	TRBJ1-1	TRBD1	TGCGCCAGCAGCGGAATGGACAGGGGGAACACTGAAGCTTTCTTT	CASSGMDRGNTEAFF
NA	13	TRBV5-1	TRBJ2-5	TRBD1	TGCGCCAGCAGCGAGGGACAGGGAGAGACCCAGTACTTC	CASSEGQGETQYF
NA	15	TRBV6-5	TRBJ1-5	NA	TGTGCCAGCAGTTACTCCCGATCCCGAAATCAGCCCCAGCATTTT	CASSYSRSRNQPQHF
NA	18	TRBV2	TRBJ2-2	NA	TGTGCCAGCCTCCCTCCGAGCTGGACGGGCTACAACACCGGGGAGCTGTTTTTT	CASLPPSWTGYNTGELFF
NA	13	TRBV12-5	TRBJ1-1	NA	TGTGCTAGTGGTTACCACTTGAGCACTGAAGCTTTCTTT	CASGYHLSTEAFF
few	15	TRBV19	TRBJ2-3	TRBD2	TGTGCCAGTAGTATTAGCGGGGGGGGCACAGATACGCAGTATTTT	CASSISGGGTDTQYF
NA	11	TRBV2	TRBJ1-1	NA	TGTGCCTCCGACCGTAGAACTGAAGCTTTCTTT	CASDRRTEAFF
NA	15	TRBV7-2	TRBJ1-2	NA	TGTGCCAGCAGCTCCCCTCCCACGCCAAGGAATGGCTACACCTTC	CASSSPPTPRNGYTF
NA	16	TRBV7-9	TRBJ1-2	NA	TGTGCCAGCAGCTTAGCCGCCCGCAGTCCTAACTATGGCTACACCTTC	CASSLAARSPNYGYTF
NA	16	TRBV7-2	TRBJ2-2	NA	TGTGCCAGCAGCTTATTGGCGAGCGGGAACACCGGGGAGCTGTTTTTT	CASSLLASGNTGELFF
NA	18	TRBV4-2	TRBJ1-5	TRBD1	TGTGCCAGCAGCCAAGTCACCCCGAGACAGGGAGGTGATCAGCCCCAGCATTTT	CASSQVTPRQGGDQPQHF
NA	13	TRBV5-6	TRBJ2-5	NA	TGTGCCAGCAGCTTGAGGGGGGCAGAGACCCAGTACTTC	CASSLRGAETQYF
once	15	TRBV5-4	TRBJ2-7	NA	TGTGCCAGCAGCTTGGGTGGGACAATGAGCTACGAGCAGTACTTC	CASSLGGTMSYEQYF
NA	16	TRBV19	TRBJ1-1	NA	TGTGCCAGTAGTTGGACGGGGGTCGGATTGAACACTGAAGCTTTCTTT	CASSWTGVGLNTEAFF
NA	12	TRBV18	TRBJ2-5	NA	TGTGCCAGCTCACCAACCCAAGAGACCCAGTACTTC	CASSPTQETQYF
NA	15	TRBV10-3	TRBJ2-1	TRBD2	TGTGCCATCAGTGGCACTAGCGGGGAGTACAATGAGCAGTTCTTC	CAISGTSGEYNEQFF
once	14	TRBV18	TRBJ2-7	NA	TGTGCCAGCTCACCACCAGGGAGCTCCTACGAGCAGTACTTC	CASSPPGSSYEQYF
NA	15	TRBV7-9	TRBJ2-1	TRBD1	TGTGCCAGCAGCTCCCCAGGGGGTCCCAACAATGAGCAGTTCTTC	CASSSPGGPNNEQFF
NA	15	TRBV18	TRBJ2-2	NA	TGTGCCAGCTCACCACCGAACAGGGCCACCGGGGAGCTGTTTTTT	CASSPPNRATGELFF